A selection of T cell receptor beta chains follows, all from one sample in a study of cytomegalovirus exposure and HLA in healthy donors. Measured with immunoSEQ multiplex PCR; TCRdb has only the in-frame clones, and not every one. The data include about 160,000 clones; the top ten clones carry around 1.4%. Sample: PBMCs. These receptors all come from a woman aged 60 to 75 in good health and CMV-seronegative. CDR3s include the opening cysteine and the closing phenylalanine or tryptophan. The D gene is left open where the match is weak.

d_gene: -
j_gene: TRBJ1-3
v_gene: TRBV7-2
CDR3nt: TGTGCCAGCAGCTTCCTTTCACTGATCTCTGGAAACACCATATATTTT
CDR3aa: CASSFLSLISGNTIYF

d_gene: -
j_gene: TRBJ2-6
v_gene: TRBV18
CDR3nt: TGTGCCAGCTCACCCGCTAGTAAGGCCAACGTCCTGACTTTC
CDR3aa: CASSPASKANVLTF

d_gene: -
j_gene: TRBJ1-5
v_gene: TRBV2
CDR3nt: TGTGCCAGCACCCTCCGGGGGGGGACGCCCCAGCATTTT
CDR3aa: CASTLRGGTPQHF

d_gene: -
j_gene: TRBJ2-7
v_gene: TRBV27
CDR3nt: TGTGCCAGCAGTCTCGGACGGGGAAGGACCTACGAGCAGTACTTC
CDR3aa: CASSLGRGRTYEQYF

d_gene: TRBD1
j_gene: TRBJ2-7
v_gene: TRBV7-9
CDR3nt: TGTGCCAGCAGCCGACAGGGCGGATCCGGCGAGCAGTACTTC
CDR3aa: CASSRQGGSGEQYF

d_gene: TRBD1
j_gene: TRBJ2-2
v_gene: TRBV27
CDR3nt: TGTGCCAGCAGTTTAAGGGGGGGGACAGGGAGGTCCGGGGAGCTGTTTTTT
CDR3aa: CASSLRGGTGRSGELFF

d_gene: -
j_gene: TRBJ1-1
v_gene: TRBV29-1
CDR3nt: TGCAGCGTTGTGTACAGGAGGAACACTGAAGCTTTCTTT
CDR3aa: CSVVYRRNTEAFF

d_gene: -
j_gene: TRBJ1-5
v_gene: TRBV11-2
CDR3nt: TGTGCCAGCAGCTTGAAAGGACTAAATCAGCCCCAGCATTTT
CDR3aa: CASSLKGLNQPQHF

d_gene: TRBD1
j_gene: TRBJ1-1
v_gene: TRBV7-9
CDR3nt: TGTGCCAGCAGCGGACAGGGAATGAACACTGAAGCTTTCTTT
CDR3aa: CASSGQGMNTEAFF

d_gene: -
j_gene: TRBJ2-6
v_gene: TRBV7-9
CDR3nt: TGTGCCCGGAGGGAAAATGGGGCCAACGTCCTGACTTTC
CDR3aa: CARRENGANVLTF

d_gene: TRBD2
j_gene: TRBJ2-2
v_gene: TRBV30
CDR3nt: TGTGCCTGCAGGTATAGCGGGAGCCCCGGGGAGCTGTTTTTT
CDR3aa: CACRYSGSPGELFF

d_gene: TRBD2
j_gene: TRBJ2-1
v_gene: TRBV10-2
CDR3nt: TGCGCCAGCAGGGGGCTAGCGGGATTCGCGGGCTCCTACAATGAGCAGTTCTTC
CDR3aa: CASRGLAGFAGSYNEQFF

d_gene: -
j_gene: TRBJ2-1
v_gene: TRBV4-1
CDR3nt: TGCGCCAGCAGCCAAGTTGGGGGAGGCGATGAGCAGTTCTTC
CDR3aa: CASSQVGGGDEQFF

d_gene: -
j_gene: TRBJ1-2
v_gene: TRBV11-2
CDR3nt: TGTGCCAGCAGCTTAGAATTGGGAGGCGCCTATGGCTACACCTTC
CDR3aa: CASSLELGGAYGYTF

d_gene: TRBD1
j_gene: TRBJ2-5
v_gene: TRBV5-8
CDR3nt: TGTGCCAGCAGCCACGGACAGGGAGGAGAGACCCAGTACTTC
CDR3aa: CASSHGQGGETQYF

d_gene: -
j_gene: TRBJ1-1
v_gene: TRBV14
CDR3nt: TGTGCCAGCAGCCAAGATCAGATGAACACTGAAGCTTTCTTT
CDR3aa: CASSQDQMNTEAFF

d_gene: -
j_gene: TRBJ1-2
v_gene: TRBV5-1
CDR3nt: TGCGCCAGCAGCTTGGGAGGGAACTATGGCTACACCTTC
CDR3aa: CASSLGGNYGYTF

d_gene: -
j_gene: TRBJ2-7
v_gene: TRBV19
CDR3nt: TGTGCCAGTAGCCCCGGACAGAGCTACGAGCAGTACTTC
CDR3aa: CASSPGQSYEQYF

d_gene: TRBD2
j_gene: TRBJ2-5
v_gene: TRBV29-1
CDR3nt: TGCAGCGTTGAGCGGGAGTACCAAGAGACCCAGTACTTC
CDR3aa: CSVEREYQETQYF

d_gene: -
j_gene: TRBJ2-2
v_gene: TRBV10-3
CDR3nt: TGTGCCATCAGTGAGGTCTCTCCGGGAACGAACACCGGGGAGCTGTTTTTT
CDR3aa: CAISEVSPGTNTGELFF

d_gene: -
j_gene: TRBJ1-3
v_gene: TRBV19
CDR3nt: TGTGCCAGTAGTATAGGGGGCGATGGAAACACCATATATTTT
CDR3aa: CASSIGGDGNTIYF

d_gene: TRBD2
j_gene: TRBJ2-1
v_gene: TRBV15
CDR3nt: TGTGCCACCAGCAAACTACTAGTGGGAGGGAATGAGCAGTTCTTC
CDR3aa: CATSKLLVGGNEQFF

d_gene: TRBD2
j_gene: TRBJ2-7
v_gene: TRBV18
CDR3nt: TGTGCCAGCTCACCACTCGCGGGGGGTTCCTACGAGCAGTACTTC
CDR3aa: CASSPLAGGSYEQYF

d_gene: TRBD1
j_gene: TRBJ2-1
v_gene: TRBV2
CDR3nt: TGTGCCAGCAGGGGGACAGGTTCCGTTTACAATGAGCAGTTCTTC
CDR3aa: CASRGTGSVYNEQFF

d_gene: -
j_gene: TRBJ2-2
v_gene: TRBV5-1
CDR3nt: TGCGCCAGCAGCCTAGATATCGCGCGGGGGAACACCGGGGAGCTGTTTTTT
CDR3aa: CASSLDIARGNTGELFF

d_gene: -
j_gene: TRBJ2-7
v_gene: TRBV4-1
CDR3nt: TGCGCCAGCAGCCGGGGGGACGAGCAGTACTTC
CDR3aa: CASSRGDEQYF

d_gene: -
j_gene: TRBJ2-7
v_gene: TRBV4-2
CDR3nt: TGTGCCAGCAGCCGCGACCCCGACAAAACCTACGAGCAGTACTTC
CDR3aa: CASSRDPDKTYEQYF

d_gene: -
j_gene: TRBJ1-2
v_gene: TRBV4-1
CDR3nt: TGCGCCAGCAGCCAGAACGACAGGACCTATGGCTACACCTTC
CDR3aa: CASSQNDRTYGYTF

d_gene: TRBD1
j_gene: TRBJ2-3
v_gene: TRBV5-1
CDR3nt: TGCGCCAGCAGCTTCGGACAGGGCGGCACAGATACGCAGTATTTT
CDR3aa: CASSFGQGGTDTQYF

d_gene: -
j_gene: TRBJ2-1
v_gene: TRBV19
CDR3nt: TGTGCCAGTAGTATACTAGGGGGCAATGAGCAGTTCTTC
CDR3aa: CASSILGGNEQFF

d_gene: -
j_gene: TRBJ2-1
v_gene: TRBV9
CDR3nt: TGTGCCAGCAGCGCCCTAGCTCAGGAGCAGTTCTTC
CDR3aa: CASSALAQEQFF

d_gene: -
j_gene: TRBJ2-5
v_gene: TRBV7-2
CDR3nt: TGTGCCAGCAGTTTTTCCCGGGAGACCCAGTACTTC
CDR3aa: CASSFSRETQYF

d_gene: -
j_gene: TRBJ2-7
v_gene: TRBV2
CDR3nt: TGTGCCAGCAGTACCCTATCTAGTGGACAGCGATACGAGCAGTACTTC
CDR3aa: CASSTLSSGQRYEQYF

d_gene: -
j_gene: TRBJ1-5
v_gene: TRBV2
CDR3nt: TGTGCCAGCAGTTCGGACAGTAATCAGCCCCAGCATTTT
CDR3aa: CASSSDSNQPQHF

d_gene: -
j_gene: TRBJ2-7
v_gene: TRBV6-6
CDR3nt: TGTGCCAGCAGACCGAGACTCTCTATGGGCTACGAGCAGTACTTC
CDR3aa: CASRPRLSMGYEQYF

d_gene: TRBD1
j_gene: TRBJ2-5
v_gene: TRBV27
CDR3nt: TGTGCCAGCAGCCATACTTGGACAGGGCTTGTAGAGACCCAGTACTTC
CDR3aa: CASSHTWTGLVETQYF

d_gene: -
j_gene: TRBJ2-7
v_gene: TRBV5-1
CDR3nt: TGCGCCAGCAGCTTGGTAGGGTCCGGGACCTACGAGCAGTACTTC
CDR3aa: CASSLVGSGTYEQYF

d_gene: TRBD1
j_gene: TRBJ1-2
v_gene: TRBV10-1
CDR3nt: TGCGCCAGCAGTGGAGGACAGGGGTATGGCTACACCTTC
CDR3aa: CASSGGQGYGYTF

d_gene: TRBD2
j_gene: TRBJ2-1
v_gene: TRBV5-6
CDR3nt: TGTGCCAGCAGCTCCTCTAGCGGTAAGAGCTCCTACAATGAGCAGTTCTTC
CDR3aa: CASSSSSGKSSYNEQFF

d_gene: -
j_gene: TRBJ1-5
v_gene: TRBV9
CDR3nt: TGTGCCAGCAGCGTAGCAGGCGAGAGCAATCAGCCCCAGCATTTT
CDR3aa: CASSVAGESNQPQHF

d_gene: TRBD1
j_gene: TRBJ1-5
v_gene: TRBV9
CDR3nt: TGTGCCAGCAGCGTAGGAGGGGGCGCGGGTCAGCCCCAGCATTTT
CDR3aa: CASSVGGGAGQPQHF